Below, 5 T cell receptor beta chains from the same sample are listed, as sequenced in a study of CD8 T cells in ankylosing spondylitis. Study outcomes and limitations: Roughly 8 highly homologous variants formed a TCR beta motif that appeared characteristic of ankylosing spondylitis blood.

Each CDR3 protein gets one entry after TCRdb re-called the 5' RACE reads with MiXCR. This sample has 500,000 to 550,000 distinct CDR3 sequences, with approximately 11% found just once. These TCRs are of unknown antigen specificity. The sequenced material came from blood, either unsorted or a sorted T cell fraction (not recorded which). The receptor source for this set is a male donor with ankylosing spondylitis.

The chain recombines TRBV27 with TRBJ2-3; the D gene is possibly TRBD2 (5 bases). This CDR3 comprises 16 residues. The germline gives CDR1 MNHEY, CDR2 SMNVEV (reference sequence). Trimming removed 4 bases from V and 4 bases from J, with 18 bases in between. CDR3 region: CASSSGLAEGPDTQYF. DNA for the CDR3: TGTGCCAGCAGTTCCGGACTGGCAGAGGGCCCAGATACGCAGTATTTT.

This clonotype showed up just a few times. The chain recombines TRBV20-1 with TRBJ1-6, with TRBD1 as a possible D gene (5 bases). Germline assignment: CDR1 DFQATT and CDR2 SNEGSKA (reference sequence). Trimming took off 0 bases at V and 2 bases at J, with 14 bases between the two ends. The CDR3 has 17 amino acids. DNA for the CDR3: TGCAGTGCTAGAGATCGGGGCAGGGTGACCTATAATTCACCCCTCCACTTT. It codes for CSARDRGRVTYNSPLHF.

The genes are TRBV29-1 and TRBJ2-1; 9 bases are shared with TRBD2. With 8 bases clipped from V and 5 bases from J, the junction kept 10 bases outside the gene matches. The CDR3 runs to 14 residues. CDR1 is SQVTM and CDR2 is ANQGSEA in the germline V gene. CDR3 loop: CSLRGREGDNEQFF. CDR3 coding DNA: TGCAGCCTTCGTGGGCGGGAGGGGGACAATGAGCAGTTCTTC.

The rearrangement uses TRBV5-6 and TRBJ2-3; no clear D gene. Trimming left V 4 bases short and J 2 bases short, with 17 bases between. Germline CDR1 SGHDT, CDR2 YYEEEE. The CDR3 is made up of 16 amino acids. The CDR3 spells CASSDWGYPPTDTQYF. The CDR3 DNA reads TGTGCCAGCAGCGATTGGGGTTACCCCCCCACAGATACGCAGTATTTT.

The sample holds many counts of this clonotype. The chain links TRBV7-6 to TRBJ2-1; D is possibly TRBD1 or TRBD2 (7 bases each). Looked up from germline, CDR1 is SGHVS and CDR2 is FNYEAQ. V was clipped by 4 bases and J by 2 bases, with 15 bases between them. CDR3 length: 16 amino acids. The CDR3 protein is CASSSLSGTAYNEQFF. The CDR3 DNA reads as TGTGCCAGCAGCTCCCTAAGCGGGACAGCCTACAATGAGCAGTTCTTC.